The 7 T cell receptor beta chains below were found in one sample sequenced in a study of blood T cells in healthy people across ages. Together with a sample-barcoded 5' primer, a J-beta primer mix was included in a second PCR lasting about 6 to 12 cycles. TCRdb processed the 5' RACE reads anew with MiXCR; each CDR3 protein has one entry. The data show 1.5 million or so distinct CDR3 sequences, with around two fifths seen just once and approximately 7.9% held by the top ten. Material: blood. All receptors come from a woman between 18 and 30 years old in good health.

In DNA form, the CDR3 reads TGCGCCAGCAGCCAAGTCGGACTATACACCGGGGAGCTGTTTTTT. Protein sequence: CASSQVGLYTGELFF. The V gene is TRBV4-1, the J gene TRBJ2-2; perhaps TRBD2 as D (6 bases). The germline V gene has CDR1 MGHRA and CDR2 YSYEKL. V lost 1 base to trimming and J lost 3 bases, with 9 bases between them. The length of the CDR3 is 15 residues.

This clonotype was observed a single time. V is TRBV6-5 and J is TRBJ1-1; D is ambiguous. Trimming cost V 5 bases and J 5 bases, with 12 bases left between them. The germline V gene encodes CDR1 MNHEY and CDR2 SVGAGI. The CDR3 has 13 residues. The CDR3 sequence is CASSRLGLTEAFF. The CDR3 region has the DNA TGTGCCAGCAGTAGGTTAGGATTAACTGAAGCTTTCTTT.

The chain is built from TRBV4-1 and TRBJ2-4, with 8 bases fitting TRBD1. Germline assignment: CDR1 MGHRA and CDR2 YSYEKL. J lost 3 bases, V lost 4 bases, and 11 bases had no gene match. The CDR3 contains 17 residues. CDR3 region: CASSRTGLIVGKNIQYF. CDR3 coding DNA: TGCGCCAGCAGCCGGACAGGGTTGATCGTTGGCAAAAACATTCAGTACTTC.

V is TRBV2 and J is TRBJ1-2; D is uncertain. This CDR3 has 14 residues. Germline V lookup: CDR1 SNHLY, CDR2 FYNNEI. V was cut by 1 base and J by 8 bases, with 14 bases left in between. This CDR3 is CASSEVHSLRGYTF. The CDR3, as DNA: TGTGCCAGCAGTGAAGTTCACAGCCTTAGGGGCTACACCTTC.

Only a few counts were recorded for this clonotype. The genes are TRBV28 and TRBJ2-7; D call uncertain. V lost 7 bases and J lost 0, with 22 bases in between. The CDR3 extends over 17 amino acids. Germline CDR1 MDHEN, CDR2 SYDVKM. CDR3 protein: CASTPWFGNYSSYEQYF. In nucleotides, the CDR3 is TGTGCCAGCACCCCTTGGTTCGGTAATTATAGCTCCTACGAGCAGTACTTC.

This clonotype was detected only a few times. The chain links TRBV2 to TRBJ2-7, with TRBD2 matching over 9 bases. CDR3 length: 14 amino acids. Per the germline V gene, CDR1 is SNHLY and CDR2 is FYNNEI. V lost 4 bases, J lost 9 bases, and 10 bases stayed unmatched. The CDR3 nucleotides are TGTGCCAGCAGTGGCCTGGGACTAGCAGTACTGCAGTACTTC. It encodes CASSGLGLAVLQYF.

This clonotype was detected only a few times. The chain recombines TRBV20-1 with TRBJ2-1, with TRBD2 as a possible D gene (6 bases). The CDR3 consists of 13 residues. Per the germline V gene, CDR1 is DFQATT and CDR2 is SNEGSKA (reference sequence). V lost 6 bases to trimming and J lost 7 bases, with 16 bases between them. CDR3 amino acids: CSATPGLGNEQFF. The CDR3 nucleotides read TGCAGTGCCACCCCGGGACTCGGTAATGAGCAGTTCTTC.